Presented here are 6 T cell receptor beta chains from one specimen sequenced in a study of T cell responses to AZD1222 COVID-19 vaccine. Sequenced by immunoSEQ multiplex PCR; TCRdb stores in-frame clones only, minus some. This sample yields 150,000 or so clones, of which 85% to 90% are seen a single time; 1.5% to 2% belongs to the top ten. Sequencing was performed on peripheral blood, taken on day 0 of AZD1222 vaccination. The receptors derive from an adult in good health.

The CDR3 bases are TGCAGCGTTGCCGGGTCAGCCCAGAGCTCCTACGAGCAGTACTTC. Translation gives CSVAGSAQSSYEQYF. The V and J genes are TRBV29-1 and TRBJ2-7; no reliable D call. V lost 4 bases and J 0 bases, leaving 16 bases between the germline ends. CDR1 is SQVTM and CDR2 is ANQGSEA in the germline V gene. There are 15 residues in the CDR3.

V is TRBV10-1 and J is TRBJ2-2; possible D gene TRBD2, 5 bases. The germline V and J ends were trimmed by 2 bases and 4 bases, with 8 bases remaining between them. Germline V CDR1 and CDR2: WNHNN, SYGVQD (reference sequence). The CDR3 spans 14 residues. CDR3 sequence (DNA): TGCGCCAGCAGTGAGACGGGGATCACCGGGGAGCTGTTTTTT. Its protein is CASSETGITGELFF.

V usage is TRBV7-9 and J usage is TRBJ2-1; 8 positions match TRBD2. The CDR3 length is 16 residues. Germline V gene lookup returns CDR1 SEHNR and CDR2 FQNEAQ (reference sequence). Germline trimming cut 3 bases from V and 3 bases from J; bases unmatched to any gene: 7. As DNA, the CDR3 is TGTGCCAGCAGCTTCCAGTCGGGAGGGTACTACAATGAGCAGTTCTTC. It specifies CASSFQSGGYYNEQFF.

This clone was detected only once. The chain employs TRBV6-6 and TRBJ1-2; TRBD1 matches at 9 bases. CDR1 is MNHNY, CDR2 SVGAGI, per germline (reference sequence). V lost 7 bases to trimming and J lost 4 bases; unmatched junction nucleotides: 7. The CDR3 runs to 14 residues. The CDR3 region is CASTTGGGSYGYTF. As DNA, the CDR3 is TGTGCCAGCACCACAGGGGGCGGTAGCTATGGCTACACCTTC.

This chain links TRBV19 with TRBJ2-3; tentative D call: TRBD2 (6 bases). Germline CDR1 and CDR2: LNHDA and SQIVND (reference sequence). V dropped 5 bases and J dropped 5 bases, with 14 bases sitting between them. This CDR3 has 14 amino acids. The CDR3 here is CASSLRDFKDTQYF. DNA for the CDR3: TGTGCCAGTAGTCTCCGGGACTTCAAAGATACGCAGTATTTT.

J is TRBJ1-2 and V is TRBV7-8; possible D gene TRBD1, 5 bases. Germline CDR1 reads SGHVS; CDR2 reads FQNEAQ. This CDR3 contains 13 residues. The V end lost 5 bases, the J end lost 6 bases, and 13 bases lay between the germline ends. This CDR3 is CASSQSGSDGYTF. In nucleotides, the CDR3 is TGTGCCAGCAGCCAGTCAGGGTCTGATGGCTACACCTTC. The whole variable domain, remainder taken from reference TRBV7-8 and TRBJ1-2, is GAGVSQSPRYKVAKRGQDVALRCDPISGHVSLFWYQQALGQGPEFLTYFQNEAQLDKSGLPSDRFFAERPEGSVSTLKIQRTQQEDSAVYLCASSQSGSDGYTFGSGTRLTVV.